The next 32 T cell receptor beta chains were all read from a single sample in a study of T-cell reconstitution after alpha-beta-depleted transplantation in children. Preparation of the TCRbeta library involved a method that used unique molecular identifiers. TCRdb fed the PCR reads into MiXCR, producing one record per CDR3 protein. The sample contains fewer than 550,000 distinct CDR3 sequences, roughly 17% of which appear only once. Sample: PBMCs, mostly from graft donor cells, taken 360 days after TCRalphabeta/CD19-depleted stem cell transplant. The receptor set was obtained from a boy in the first two years of life who had a stem cell transplant for Wiskott-Aldrich syndrome, so the T cells may come from the graft donor.

J is TRBJ1-3 and V is TRBV14; D ambiguous. This CDR3 has 15 residues. Deletions cut 2 bases from V and 4 bases from J, with 12 bases between. CDR1 and CDR2 from the germline V gene are SGHDN and FVKESK. The DNA of the CDR3 is TGTGCCAGCAGCCAACTCCCACGACCCGGAAACACCATATATTTT. Residues: CASSQLPRPGNTIYF.

The chain recombines TRBV4-1 with TRBJ2-3; D ambiguous. In germline, CDR1 is MGHRA, CDR2 YSYEKL. The V gene lost 3 bases and the J gene lost 1 base, with 8 bases spanning the gap. The CDR3 length is 14 residues. The CDR3 DNA reads as TGCGCCAGCAGCCAGGGCACGCGCACAGATACGCAGTATTTT. The encoded protein is CASSQGTRTDTQYF.

This clonotype was observed a few times. The chain is built from TRBV29-1 and TRBJ2-3; D may be TRBD2 (6 bases). CDR3 length: 13 amino acids. Trimming removed 4 bases at V and 0 bases at J, with 8 bases between. CDR1 and CDR2 (germline): SQVTM, ANQGSEA. CDR3 loop: CSVGLGSTDTQYF. DNA for the CDR3: TGCAGCGTTGGACTAGGTAGCACAGATACGCAGTATTTT.

The chain joins TRBV7-2 to TRBJ2-3; 7 positions match TRBD1. The junction had 4 bases not matched to a gene; V was cut back by 3 bases and J by 1 base. Germline V gene lookup returns CDR1 SGHTA and CDR2 FQGNSA. The CDR3 has 15 residues. The CDR3 nucleotides read TGTGCCAGCAGCTTGGGTAGGGGGCGCACAGATACGCAGTATTTT. It translates to CASSLGRGRTDTQYF.

The chain combines TRBV5-5 with TRBJ2-7; 7 bases are a match to TRBD1. The CDR3 spans 14 residues. Trimming cost V 4 bases and J 3 bases; bases outside gene matches: 7. Germline V gene data show CDR1 as SGHKS and CDR2 as YYEKEE (reference sequence). CDR3 sequence reads: CASSQRDSFYEQYF. CDR3 sequence (DNA): TGTGCCAGCAGCCAACGGGACAGTTTCTACGAGCAGTACTTC.

The CDR3 loop is CASSQDGGLAGEQFF. In nucleotides, the CDR3 is TGCGCCAGCAGCCAAGATGGGGGACTAGCGGGAGAGCAGTTCTTC. The rearrangement links TRBV4-3 to TRBJ2-1, with TRBD2 matching over 13 bases. The CDR3 runs to 15 residues. The germline V gene has CDR1 LGHNA and CDR2 YSLEER. V was clipped by 0 bases and J by 10 bases; unmatched bases: 3.

The J gene is TRBJ2-1, the V gene TRBV6-1, with TRBD2 matching over 12 bases. The germline V gene has CDR1 MNHNS and CDR2 SASEGT. This CDR3 contains 15 residues. V shed 3 bases, J shed 3 bases, and the junction held 0 bases outside the gene matches. Here the CDR3 reads CASSETSGGYNEQFF. The CDR3 coding sequence is TGTGCCAGCAGTGAGACTAGCGGGGGCTACAATGAGCAGTTCTTC.

The chain couples TRBV11-2 to TRBJ2-7; 7 nucleotides agree with TRBD1. The V and J ends lost 2 bases and 4 bases, in that order; junction bases with no gene match: 17. Germline CDR1 and CDR2: SGHAT and FQNNGV. The CDR3 is made up of 18 amino acids. The CDR3 bases are TGTGCCAGCAGCTTAAACATCCCTAGGACAGGACAGGCTTACGAGCAGTACTTC. This codes for CASSLNIPRTGQAYEQYF.

This clonotype was seen repeatedly, ten times or more. The chain links TRBV21-1 to TRBJ1-1; TRBD1 reflects the table's D call only, with no check against the DNA. TRBV21-1 is a known pseudogene. The CDR3 covers 13 residues. In nucleotides, the CDR3 is TGTGCCAGCACCAAAGAGCGGGGGACTGAAGCTTTCTTT. Protein sequence: CASTKERGTEAFF.

This clonotype occurred once. The chain links TRBV9 to TRBJ2-7, with TRBD2 identical over 14 bases. Germline loops: CDR1 SGDLS, CDR2 YYNGEE. The J segment lost 2 bases and the V segment lost 4 bases, leaving 5 bases of the junction unmatched. CDR3 length: 16 residues. The chain's CDR3 is CASSPRLAGGPYEQYF. CDR3 sequence (DNA): TGTGCCAGCAGCCCACGACTAGCGGGAGGGCCCTACGAGCAGTACTTC.

This rearrangement joins TRBV4-1 to TRBJ2-5; the match to TRBD1 covers 8 bases. This CDR3 is built from 18 residues. Germline V gene sequence: CDR1 MGHRA, CDR2 YSYEKL. J was trimmed by 4 bases and V by 2 bases; bases with no gene match: 15. The CDR3 nucleotides read TGCGCCAGCAGCCAAAGGGGCTACCCCTGGACAGGGAGAGAGACCCAGTACTTC. Amino acids: CASSQRGYPWTGRETQYF.

In this sample, this clonotype turned up a few times. This chain connects TRBV7-9 to TRBJ1-1; D is unclear. Trimming removed 5 bases at V and 7 bases at J, with 17 bases between. The germline V gene has CDR1 SEHNR and CDR2 FQNEAQ (reference sequence). The CDR3 runs to 14 residues. CDR3 sequence reads: CASSRGIAYSEAFF. The CDR3 region has the DNA TGTGCCAGCAGCCGCGGGATCGCCTACAGTGAAGCTTTCTTT.

Many counts were recorded for this clonotype. The chain is built from TRBV15 and TRBJ2-1; unclear D gene. The CDR3 covers 15 residues. The germline V gene encodes CDR1 LNHNV and CDR2 YYDKDF (reference sequence). Trimming pared 1 base from V and 4 bases from J, leaving 11 bases between. The CDR3 DNA reads TGTGCCACCAGCAGAGGACCCCTCCAGTACAATGAGCAGTTCTTC. Translation: CATSRGPLQYNEQFF.

The gene calls are TRBV5-1 and TRBJ2-2; the match to TRBD2 covers 9 bases. The junction had 14 bases not matched to a gene; V was cut back by 0 bases and J by 5 bases. This CDR3 has 19 amino acids. Germline CDR1 and CDR2: SGHRS and YFSETQ. The CDR3 here is CASSLGVAAGGLGTGELFF. The CDR3 DNA reads TGCGCCAGCAGCTTGGGAGTTGCAGCGGGGGGCCTCGGGACCGGGGAGCTGTTTTTT.

This chain links TRBV6-1 with TRBJ2-4, with D possibly matching TRBD1 (6 bases). Trimming left V 4 bases short and J 5 bases short, with 21 bases between. Germline V CDR1 and CDR2: MNHNS, SASEGT. This CDR3 region has 17 residues. CDR3 loop: CASSAPVTGLWENIQYF. In DNA form, the CDR3 reads TGTGCCAGCAGTGCCCCGGTGACAGGCTTATGGGAAAACATTCAGTACTTC.

The gene calls are TRBV11-3 and TRBJ1-1; TRBD1 agrees at 9 bases. With V trimmed by 3 bases and J by 3 bases, 5 bases remained unmatched. The CDR3 is 15 residues long. Per germline, CDR1 SGHNT and CDR2 YENEEA. In DNA, the CDR3 is TGTGCCAGCAGCTTTCCGACAGGGGGGTACACTGAAGCTTTCTTT. Translating gives CASSFPTGGYTEAFF.

This clonotype was seen a few times. CDR3 sequence reads: CASSLGSGGKSYEQYF. The CDR3 coding sequence is TGCGCCAGCAGCTTGGGCTCAGGGGGGAAATCCTACGAGCAGTACTTC. This sequence joins TRBV5-1 and TRBJ2-7; D might be TRBD1 (7 bases). The CDR3 runs 16 residues. With 0 bases removed from V and 1 base from J, the gap between germline ends came to 14 bases. Germline V CDR1 and CDR2: SGHRS, YFSETQ.

The gene calls are TRBV28 and TRBJ2-7, with 13 bases lining up with TRBD2. The CDR3 is made up of 12 amino acids. Per germline, CDR1 MDHEN and CDR2 SYDVKM. This CDR3 reads CASSRLAGGLLV. The CDR3 DNA follows: TGTGCCAGCAGTAGACTAGCGGGGGGTCTACTCGTC.

This chain links TRBV9 with TRBJ2-5; D call uncertain. The CDR3 runs to 12 residues. Trimming pared 6 bases from V and 5 bases from J, leaving 11 bases between. The germline V gene has CDR1 SGDLS and CDR2 YYNGEE. The chain's CDR3 is CASTPFRETQYF. The CDR3 region has the DNA TGTGCCAGCACGCCGTTTAGGGAGACCCAGTACTTC.

The gene calls are TRBV3-1 and TRBJ1-1; TRBD1 matches 7 bases. This CDR3 has 14 residues. The V segment lost 4 bases and the J segment 2 bases; nucleotides outside the gene matches: 4. Germline assignment: CDR1 LGHDT and CDR2 YNNKEL (reference sequence). The CDR3 bases are TGTGCCAGCAGCCGACAGGGAGGAAACACTGAAGCTTTCTTT. This translates into CASSRQGGNTEAFF.

This clonotype has more than one count but fewer than ten. As DNA, the CDR3 is TGTGCCAGCAGTTACGGGGGGGTTACCTACGAGCAGTACTTC. Translated: CASSYGGVTYEQYF. The chain is built from TRBV6-5 and TRBJ2-7; TRBD2 matches 7 bases. Germline-derived CDR1 and CDR2 are MNHEY and SVGAGI. With 2 bases clipped from V and 2 bases from J, the junction kept 3 bases outside the gene matches. The CDR3 is 14 amino acids.

The sample holds a few counts of this clonotype. V is TRBV5-1 and J is TRBJ2-1, with 12 nucleotides matching TRBD2. Germline loops: CDR1 SGHRS, CDR2 YFSETQ. There are 15 residues in the CDR3. Trimming cost V 5 bases and J 8 bases; bases outside gene matches: 8. CDR3 loop: CASRSSGRGFDEQFF. Written as DNA, the CDR3 is TGCGCCAGCAGGTCTAGCGGGAGGGGGTTCGATGAGCAGTTCTTC.

This clonotype was counted between two and nine times. This chain joins TRBV13 and TRBJ2-7; weak D call: TRBD1 (5 bases). Germline-derived CDR1 and CDR2 are PRHDT and FYEKMQ (reference sequence). Trimming removed 2 bases from V and 0 bases from J, with 17 bases in between. CDR3 length: 17 residues. CDR3 coding DNA: TGTGCCAGCAGCTTATGGGGCCTGGCCTCAGGCTCCTACGAGCAGTACTTC. Its protein product is CASSLWGLASGSYEQYF.

There are a few counts of this clonotype. The chain joins TRBV2 to TRBJ2-4, with unresolved D. The CDR3 extends over 14 amino acids. Germline V gene sequence: CDR1 SNHLY, CDR2 FYNNEI. The ends were cut back, 3 bases at V and 0 bases at J, with 6 bases in the middle. CDR3 loop: CASSDLQAKNIQYF. CDR3 nucleotides: TGTGCCAGCAGTGACCTGCAAGCCAAAAACATTCAGTACTTC.

The chain couples TRBV3-1 to TRBJ2-5; D gene unclear. With 4 bases removed from V and 0 bases from J, the gap between germline ends came to 15 bases. Per the germline V gene, CDR1 is LGHDT and CDR2 is YNNKEL (reference sequence). CDR3 length: 16 amino acids. The DNA of the CDR3 is TGTGCCAGCAGCCCCCGCGATTCGATGTACCAAGAGACCCAGTACTTC. Amino acid sequence: CASSPRDSMYQETQYF.

The J gene is TRBJ1-2, the V gene TRBV2; D gene uncertain. Germline V gene lookup returns CDR1 SNHLY and CDR2 FYNNEI. Deletions cut 7 bases from V and 3 bases from J, with 15 bases between. This CDR3 is 14 amino acids long. This chain's CDR3 is CASTSARLHYGYTF. CDR3 DNA sequence: TGTGCCAGCACATCGGCCAGGCTCCACTATGGCTACACCTTC. The full variable domain, its missing parts supplied by reference TRBV2 and TRBJ1-2, is EPEVTQTPSHQVTQMGQEVILRCVPISNHLYFYWYRQILGQKVEFLVSFYNNEISEKSEIFDDQFSVERPDGSNFTLKIRSTKLEDSAMYFCASTSARLHYGYTFGSGTRLTVV.

This clonotype was seen more than once but under ten times. The rearrangement joins TRBV12-3 or TRBV12-4 to TRBJ2-3, with D unresolved. V was pared by 8 bases and J by 4 bases, with 19 bases between. The length of the CDR3 is 15 residues. This chain's CDR3 is CASQMGITGPDTQYF. The CDR3 bases are TGTGCCAGCCAAATGGGGATCACCGGCCCAGATACGCAGTATTTT.

This chain uses TRBV4-3 with TRBJ2-6, with a weak D call TRBD2 (6 bases). The CDR3 loop spans 18 amino acids. V was cut by 0 bases and J by 0 bases, with 12 bases left in between. Germline-derived CDR1 and CDR2 are LGHNA and YSLEER. Here the CDR3 DNA reads TGCGCCAGCAGCCAAGATCCATTGGGGGGCTCTGGGGCCAACGTCCTGACTTTC. Protein: CASSQDPLGGSGANVLTF.

The chain joins TRBV5-1 to TRBJ2-1; perhaps TRBD1 as D (6 bases). V lost 2 bases, J lost 7 bases, and 19 bases lay in between. CDR3 length: 16 residues. Per germline, CDR1 SGHRS and CDR2 YFSETQ. In DNA, the CDR3 is TGCGCCAGCAGCTTCGGTCTACTAGGGGGTGGGAATGAGCAGTTCTTC. Amino acids: CASSFGLLGGGNEQFF.

This clonotype occurred a few times. V gene TRBV12-5 combines with J gene TRBJ2-7; 13 bases map to TRBD2. The CDR3 covers 17 residues. CDR1 and CDR2 from the germline V gene are LGHNT and FRNRAP. V trimming: 0 bases; J trimming: 2 bases; junction bases outside the gene matches: 4. In DNA, the CDR3 is TGTGCTAGTGGTTTGGTACTAGGGACTAGCGGGGCCTACGAGCAGTACTTC. It encodes CASGLVLGTSGAYEQYF.

The table lists this clonotype with a few counts. The chain recombines TRBV15 with TRBJ2-2; D could derive from TRBD1 or TRBD2 (5 bases each). This CDR3 has 13 residues. The V gene lost 2 bases and the J gene lost 7 bases, with 8 bases spanning the gap. The germline CDR1 and CDR2 sequences are LNHNV and YYDKDF (reference sequence). The CDR3 sequence: CATSRRGVGELFF. The CDR3 DNA reads as TGTGCCACCAGCAGACGAGGGGTCGGGGAGCTGTTTTTT.

The chain is built from TRBV7-6 and TRBJ1-1; TRBD1 might be the D (5 bases). CDR3 length: 15 residues. From germline, CDR1 is SGHVS and CDR2 FNYEAQ. Trimming removed 5 bases from V and 1 base from J, with 14 bases in between. The chain's CDR3 is CASSARHRSNTEAFF. The CDR3 DNA reads as TGTGCCAGCAGCGCGCGGCACAGGTCGAACACTGAAGCTTTCTTT.